These 12 T cell receptor beta chains originate from one sample sequenced in a study of CD8 T cells in Susac syndrome. RNA in amounts of about 0.5 to 1 ug was reverse transcribed with random hexamers. Each CDR3 protein gets one entry after TCRdb re-called the immunoSEQ multiplex PCR reads with MiXCR. The sample lists fewer than 90,000 distinct CDR3 sequences; 94% were seen once. Sequencing was performed on CD8+ T cells from PBMCs. These receptor sequences come from a human donor with Susac syndrome.

The CDR3 spells CSARDSGRAKFYEQYF. DNA for the CDR3: TGCAGTGCTAGGGATAGCGGGAGGGCCAAGTTCTACGAGCAGTACTTC. The rearrangement joins TRBV20-1 to TRBJ2-7, with 11 bases identical to TRBD2. The V gene end was trimmed by 3 bases and the J gene end by 3 bases; junction bases not matched to a gene: 10. Germline values: CDR1 DFQATT, CDR2 SNEGSKA (reference sequence). The length of the CDR3 is 16 residues.

J is TRBJ2-3 and V is TRBV11-3, with a possible D match to TRBD2 (5 bases). CDR1 and CDR2 from the germline V gene are SGHNT and YENEEA. The CDR3 extends over 20 amino acids. V was cut by 4 bases and J by 0 bases, with 26 bases left in between. The DNA for the CDR3 is TGTGCCAGCAGCTCTCACCGACCGGCTGACGAGCGGAGTAGCACAGATACGCAGTATTTT. This translates into CASSSHRPADERSSTDTQYF.

The chain links TRBV13 to TRBJ2-1; TRBD2 agrees at 9 bases. The CDR3 is made up of 16 amino acids. V dropped 4 bases and J dropped 5; count of bases not matched to a gene: 9. The V gene's germline CDR1 is PRHDT and CDR2 FYEKMQ (reference sequence). For the CDR3, the DNA is TGTGCCAGCAGCTACCTTCGGACTAGCGTCAACAATGAGCAGTTCTTC. Amino acids: CASSYLRTSVNNEQFF. Supplemented by reference TRBV13 and TRBJ2-1, the full variable domain reads AAGVIQSPRHLIKEKRETATLKCYPIPRHDTVYWYQQGPGQDPQFLISFYEKMQSDKGSIPDRFSAQQFSDYHSELNMSSLELGDSALYFCASSYLRTSVNNEQFFGPGTRLTVL.

CDR3 sequence (DNA): TGTGCCAGCAGCTTGGCAAGTCATGAGCAGTTCTTC. Translation: CASSLASHEQFF. The J gene is TRBJ2-1, the V gene TRBV5-6; D gene uncertain. The CDR3 is 12 residues long. The V and J ends lost 0 bases and 8 bases respectively, with 6 bases between them. Germline V gene sequence: CDR1 SGHDT, CDR2 YYEEEE.

This sequence joins TRBV9 and TRBJ2-1, with TRBD2 identical over 7 bases. The CDR3 length is 15 residues. CDR1 is SGDLS, CDR2 YYNGEE, per germline. The junction had 4 bases not matched to a gene; V was cut back by 4 bases and J by 0 bases. CDR3 nucleotide sequence: TGTGCCAGCAGCCCCAGGACTAGCTCCTACAATGAGCAGTTCTTC. Translation: CASSPRTSSYNEQFF. Full variable domain (outside the CDR3, taken from reference TRBV9 and TRBJ2-1): DSGVTQTPKHLITATGQRVTLRCSPRSGDLSVYWYQQSLDQGLQFLIQYYNGEERAKGNILERFSAQQFPDLHSELNLSSLELGDSALYFCASSPRTSSYNEQFFGPGTRLTVL.

This chain connects TRBV24-1 to TRBJ2-1; 7 nucleotides align to TRBD1. Germline V gene lookup returns CDR1 KGHDR and CDR2 SFDVKD. Trimming at V came to 3 bases and at J to 4 bases, leaving 5 bases not matched to a gene. The CDR3 is 15 residues long. The CDR3 region has the DNA TGTGCCACCAGTGATGCCGGGACAGAGTACAATGAGCAGTTCTTC. It specifies CATSDAGTEYNEQFF.

The V and J genes are TRBV5-4 and TRBJ2-3, with D possibly being TRBD1 or TRBD2 (5 bases each). The CDR3 is 12 amino acids. From germline, CDR1 is SGHNT and CDR2 YYREEE (reference sequence). Deletions cut 4 bases from V and 6 bases from J, with 9 bases between. CDR3 in amino acids: CASSLWGDTQYF. The CDR3 DNA reads TGTGCCAGCAGCCTTTGGGGGGATACGCAGTATTTT.

The chain recombines TRBV5-6 with TRBJ2-6; D unclear. This CDR3 is 14 amino acids long. Germline V gene sequence: CDR1 SGHDT, CDR2 YYEEEE. Trimming cost V 0 bases and J 2 bases, with 3 bases left between them. Written as DNA, the CDR3 is TGTGCCAGCAGCTTGGCTACTGGGGCCAACGTCCTGACTTTC. It is translated as CASSLATGANVLTF.

The V and J genes are TRBV12-3 or TRBV12-4 and TRBJ2-3; the match to TRBD2 covers 8 bases. The CDR3 covers 16 residues. V trimming: 5 bases; J trimming: 2 bases; junction bases outside the gene matches: 9. In DNA form, the CDR3 reads TGTGCCAGCAGTCTTTGGCGGGAGGTATACACAGATACGCAGTATTTT. Translated, it gives CASSLWREVYTDTQYF.

This chain links TRBV9 with TRBJ2-1, with 10 bases aligning to TRBD1. Looked up from germline, CDR1 is SGDLS and CDR2 is YYNGEE. The CDR3 is 14 residues long. J lost 6 bases, V lost 6 bases, and 6 bases had no gene match. In nucleotides, the CDR3 is TGTGCCAGCACCTCCCGGGACAGGGGCAATGAGCAGTTCTTC. It specifies CASTSRDRGNEQFF.

The chain has TRBV27 and TRBJ2-7; no clear D. V was clipped by 4 bases and J by 6 bases, with 16 bases between them. Germline V CDR1 and CDR2: MNHEY, SMNVEV (reference sequence). This CDR3 has 14 residues. The CDR3 DNA reads TGTGCCAGCAGTTCCACGGGCATTTCGGGCGAGCAGTACTTC. It encodes CASSSTGISGEQYF.

This clonotype was observed a handful of times. The chain combines TRBV12-3 or TRBV12-4 with TRBJ2-2; D is unclear. The CDR3 length is 12 residues. Trimming removed 5 bases from V and 7 bases from J, with 8 bases in between. The CDR3 sequence is CASSPFGGELFF. The CDR3 DNA reads as TGTGCCAGCAGTCCCTTCGGCGGGGAGCTGTTTTTT.